The 21 T cell receptor beta chains given below trace back to one sample, sequenced in a study of T cell clonotyping in hematopoietic cell transplantation. Some clones are missing from TCRdb's copy, which holds only in-frame ones; the method was immunoSEQ multiplex PCR. There are 7,000 to 9,000 clones in the sample; about 95% occur only once, and approximately 1.3% lies in the top ten. Sequenced material: peripheral blood mononuclear cells, taken 30 days after allogeneic stem cell transplant. The receptor source for this set is a male patient between 55 and 70 years old who had an allogeneic stem cell transplant from an unrelated donor, so T cells may come from the graft donor. Some clones in this sample may be carry-over from other donors' samples.

The chain combines TRBV5-1 with TRBJ2-2; D is possibly TRBD1 or TRBD2 (5 bases each). The CDR3 extends over 15 amino acids. CDR1 and CDR2 from the germline V gene are SGHRS and YFSETQ. V lost 4 bases and J lost 4, with 14 bases in between. CDR3 amino acids: CASSRGVEGTGELFF. The CDR3 nucleotides read TGCGCCAGCAGCCGGGGCGTCGAGGGCACCGGGGAGCTGTTTTTT.

The chain employs TRBV11-2 and TRBJ2-1; TRBD2 matches at 10 bases. Germline loops: CDR1 SGHAT, CDR2 FQNNGV. This CDR3 has 17 residues. After removal of 5 bases from V and 8 bases from J, the junction contained 15 bases not matched to a gene. The CDR3 is CASSPTRASGSLDEQFF. CDR3 nucleotides: TGTGCCAGCAGCCCCACCCGGGCTAGCGGGAGTTTGGATGAGCAGTTCTTC.

The table lists this clone with a count of one. The V gene is TRBV29-1, the J gene TRBJ1-5; TRBD1 matches 7 bases. CDR3 size: 12 residues. With V trimmed by 4 bases and J by 11 bases, 8 bases remained unmatched. Germline loops: CDR1 SQVTM, CDR2 ANQGSEA. The DNA for the CDR3 is TGCAGCGTTGCGACCGACAGGGAAGCCCAGCATTTT. This translates into CSVATDREAQHF.

The J gene is TRBJ1-1, the V gene TRBV27; D is ambiguous. The V gene lost 0 bases and the J gene lost 0 bases, with 8 bases spanning the gap. The CDR3 has 15 amino acids. The germline V gene has CDR1 MNHEY and CDR2 SMNVEV (reference sequence). Here the CDR3 DNA reads TGTGCCAGCAGTTTATCGCTCCTCATGAACACTGAAGCTTTCTTT. It is translated as CASSLSLLMNTEAFF.

This rearrangement joins TRBV19 to TRBJ2-7; TRBD1 matches at 10 bases. This CDR3 comprises 13 residues. From germline, CDR1 is LNHDA and CDR2 SQIVND (reference sequence). V gave up 5 bases and J gave up 3 bases; unmatched junction bases: 1. The CDR3 DNA sequence: TGTGCCAGTAGTTGGGACAGGGGCTACGAGCAGTACTTC. Protein sequence: CASSWDRGYEQYF.

The J gene is TRBJ2-6, the V gene TRBV10-2, with D hard to call. Trimming removed 5 bases at V and 16 bases at J, with 33 bases between. Germline-derived CDR1 and CDR2 are WSHSY and SAAADI. The CDR3 is 18 amino acids. The CDR3 here is CASSHKITSTKSGQRLTF. CDR3 nucleotide sequence: TGCGCCAGCAGTCACAAGATCACTTCTACAAAGTCGGGCCAACGTCTGACTTTC.

The chain has TRBV5-1 and TRBJ1-2; 8 nucleotides align to TRBD1. The CDR3 contains 13 residues. V gave up 3 bases and J gave up 4 bases; unmatched junction bases: 2. Germline V gene data show CDR1 as SGHRS and CDR2 as YFSETQ. The DNA for the CDR3 is TGCGCCAGCAGCTCGCAGGGGGCCTATGGCTACACCTTC. This encodes CASSSQGAYGYTF.

The V and J genes are TRBV18 and TRBJ2-4; possible D gene TRBD1, 5 bases. Trimming removed 4 bases at V and 7 bases at J, with 17 bases between. The CDR3 sequence is 15 residues long. In germline, CDR1 is KGHSH, CDR2 LQKENI. CDR3 region: CASSQDPGPKNIQYF. CDR3 sequence (DNA): TGTGCCAGCTCACAGGACCCAGGGCCAAAGAACATTCAGTACTTC. Combining the CDR3 with reference TRBV18 and TRBJ2-4 gives the whole variable domain NAGVMQNPRHLVRRRGQEARLRCSPMKGHSHVYWYRQLPEEGLKFMVYLQKENIIDESGMPKERFSAEFPKEGPSILRIQQVVRGDSAAYFCASSQDPGPKNIQYFGAGTRLSVL.

The V call is TRBV5-1, the J call TRBJ2-2, with TRBD1 matching over 7 bases. Trimming at V came to 1 base and at J to 0 bases, leaving 3 bases not matched to a gene. The V gene's germline CDR1 is SGHRS and CDR2 YFSETQ. There are 16 residues in the CDR3. CDR3 sequence reads: CASSLLGQANTGELFF. The CDR3 coding sequence is TGCGCCAGCAGCTTGTTAGGACAGGCGAACACCGGGGAGCTGTTTTTT.

The chain carries TRBV7-9 and TRBJ2-6; D call uncertain. Germline-derived CDR1 and CDR2 are SEHNR and FQNEAQ (reference sequence). This CDR3 region has 15 residues. Trimming removed 0 bases at V and 2 bases at J, with 5 bases between. Here the CDR3 reads CASSLAATGANVLTF. CDR3 bases: TGTGCCAGCAGCTTAGCGGCGACTGGGGCCAACGTCCTGACTTTC.

The V call is TRBV9, the J call TRBJ2-2; D unclear. Trimming took off 0 bases at V and 0 bases at J, with 6 bases between the two ends. CDR3 length equals 15 residues. CDR1 is SGDLS and CDR2 is YYNGEE in the germline V gene. CDR3 sequence (DNA): TGTGCCAGCAGCGTAGGCCGGTCGAACACCGGGGAGCTGTTTTTT. It codes for CASSVGRSNTGELFF.

The chain combines TRBV5-8 with TRBJ2-7, with 9 positions matching TRBD1. Germline V gene data show CDR1 as SGHTS and CDR2 as YDEGEE. Trimming took 6 bases from V and 3 from J; bases not matched to a gene: 10. This CDR3 spans 15 amino acids. The CDR3 DNA reads TGTGCCAGCACCCTTACAGGGGGCGCAAGCTACGAGCAGTACTTC. Amino acids: CASTLTGGASYEQYF.

The genes are TRBV27 and TRBJ1-2, with D maybe TRBD1 (5 bases). There are 14 residues in the CDR3. Trimming left V 5 bases short and J 5 bases short, with 15 bases between. CDR1 MNHEY and CDR2 SMNVEV come from the germline V gene (reference sequence). This CDR3 reads CASSLGRSLYGYTF. CDR3 nucleotides: TGTGCCAGCAGTCTGGGACGGTCCTTATATGGCTACACCTTC.

This chain joins TRBV7-2 and TRBJ2-3; possibly TRBD1 for D (5 bases). Trimming left V 5 bases short and J 6 bases short, with 9 bases between. Germline CDR1 is SGHTA and CDR2 is FQGNSA. The CDR3 loop spans 12 amino acids. The CDR3 sequence: CASSLGRDTQYF. DNA for the CDR3: TGTGCCAGCAGCCTGGGGCGGGATACGCAGTATTTT.

The V gene is TRBV18, the J gene TRBJ1-1; 7 bases fit TRBD1. Germline CDR1 and CDR2: KGHSH and LQKENI. V trimming: 3 bases; J trimming: 4 bases; junction bases outside the gene matches: 11. The CDR3 extends over 16 amino acids. The CDR3, as DNA: TGTGCCAGCTCACCTGCGACAGGGTCGAGGGGCACTGAAGCTTTCTTT. Translation: CASSPATGSRGTEAFF.

V is TRBV19 and J is TRBJ1-1; a possible D gene is TRBD1 (6 bases). V shed 5 bases and J shed 0 bases, with 10 bases lying between them. The length of the CDR3 is 14 residues. Germline values: CDR1 LNHDA, CDR2 SQIVND (reference sequence). DNA for the CDR3: TGTGCCAGTAGTCGCACAGGGATGAACACTGAAGCTTTCTTT. Translating gives CASSRTGMNTEAFF.

For the CDR3, the DNA is TGTGCCAGTCAGGGCCGGGCCAACACTGAAGCTTTCTTT. Translation gives CASQGRANTEAFF. V is TRBV19 and J is TRBJ1-1; possible D gene TRBD1, 5 bases. Trimming cost V 8 bases and J 2 bases, with 12 bases left between them. The CDR3 extends over 13 amino acids. In germline, CDR1 is LNHDA, CDR2 SQIVND (reference sequence).

This chain links TRBV27 with TRBJ2-3; D gene unclear. Trimming took off 4 bases at V and 7 bases at J, with 12 bases between the two ends. This CDR3 spans 13 amino acids. Germline loops: CDR1 MNHEY, CDR2 SMNVEV (reference sequence). The CDR3 loop is CASSSPARYTQYF. CDR3 bases: TGTGCCAGCAGTTCCCCTGCACGATATACGCAGTATTTT.

The chain joins TRBV9 to TRBJ1-2, with D tentatively TRBD1 (6 bases). The CDR3 has 15 amino acids. V lost 3 bases and J lost 3, with 15 bases in between. Germline lookup yields CDR1 SGDLS and CDR2 YYNGEE. The DNA for the CDR3 is TGTGCCAGCAGCGCGTCACAGGGATTCGACTATGGCTACACCTTC. Its translation: CASSASQGFDYGYTF.

The chain couples TRBV19 to TRBJ1-2; no reliable D call. CDR3 length: 15 residues. Trimming removed 1 base at V and 3 bases at J, with 12 bases between. The germline V gene encodes CDR1 LNHDA and CDR2 SQIVND (reference sequence). DNA for the CDR3: TGTGCCAGTAGTATAGGGCAGGCGTGGGACTATGGCTACACCTTC. This gives the protein CASSIGQAWDYGYTF.

The chain is built from TRBV6-6 and TRBJ2-2; no firm D call. Germline CDR1 is MNHNY and CDR2 is SVGAGI (reference sequence). V gave up 1 base and J gave up 1 base, with 10 bases separating them. This CDR3 region has 16 residues. The CDR3 is CASSYLPVQNTGELFF. In DNA form, the CDR3 reads TGTGCCAGCAGTTACTTACCGGTCCAGAACACCGGGGAGCTGTTTTTT.